Below are 18 T cell receptor beta chains sequenced from a single sample in a study of neoadjuvant anti-PD-1 for oral cavity cancer. Using immunoSEQ multiplex PCR, the repertoire was profiled, and TCRdb retains in-frame clones only, with some absent. Among 10,000 to 15,000 clones listed, around 60% were seen once. Sequencing was performed on tumor tissue, taken before nivolumab (anti-PD-1) treatment. The receptor source for this set is a person between 35 and 79 years old with oral cavity squamous cell carcinoma.

This clone came up a few times. This chain joins TRBV5-1 and TRBJ2-3, with 10 bases fitting TRBD1. The V gene end was trimmed by 6 bases and the J gene end by 1 base; junction bases not matched to a gene: 5. The germline gives CDR1 SGHRS, CDR2 YFSETQ. The CDR3 extends over 15 amino acids. In DNA form, the CDR3 reads TGCGCCAGCATATCCGGGACAGGGGGCACAGATACGCAGTATTTT. Residues: CASISGTGGTDTQYF.

The chain couples TRBV27 to TRBJ2-1; 9 nucleotides agree with TRBD1. Germline CDR1 and CDR2: MNHEY and SMNVEV (reference sequence). The CDR3 consists of 14 residues. V was clipped by 6 bases and J by 8 bases; unmatched bases: 8. The CDR3 DNA reads as TGTGCCAGCAGCCGGGACAGGGTTTTCGATGAGCAGTTCTTC. It codes for CASSRDRVFDEQFF.

Here the CDR3 reads CASSREFGTEAFF. The CDR3, as DNA: TGTGCCAGTAGTAGGGAATTTGGGACTGAAGCTTTCTTT. The chain combines TRBV19 with TRBJ1-1; D is unclear. Trimming took 4 bases from V and 5 from J, leaving 11 bases between them. The CDR3 consists of 13 residues. Per the germline V gene, CDR1 is LNHDA and CDR2 is SQIVND (reference sequence).

The chain recombines TRBV5-1 with TRBJ2-5; weak D call: TRBD2 (6 bases). The V gene lost 1 base and the J gene lost 5 bases, with 12 bases spanning the gap. Germline V gene sequence: CDR1 SGHRS, CDR2 YFSETQ. This CDR3 region has 14 residues. The CDR3 protein is CASSLTSPKETQYF. CDR3 nucleotide sequence: TGCGCCAGCAGCTTGACTAGCCCTAAGGAGACCCAGTACTTC.

This clone has only one observation. V and J are TRBV9 and TRBJ1-2; D unclear. CDR1 and CDR2 (germline): SGDLS, YYNGEE. This CDR3 region has 14 residues. The germline V and J ends were trimmed by 3 bases and 9 bases, with 18 bases remaining between them. Here the CDR3 DNA reads TGTGCCAGCAGCGGGCTGGAAACAGTCTCTAGCTACACCTTC. This gives the protein CASSGLETVSSYTF.

The CDR3 protein is CASSLKAGVVETQYF. The CDR3 region has the DNA TGTGCCAGCAGCTTAAAAGCGGGGGTAGTGGAGACCCAGTACTTC. The chain has TRBV7-9 and TRBJ2-5; TRBD2 matches at 8 bases. V lost 2 bases and J lost 5; bases outside the gene matches: 7. CDR3 length equals 15 residues. Germline CDR1 and CDR2: SEHNR and FQNEAQ (reference sequence).

The chain carries TRBV5-1 and TRBJ1-2; D remains ambiguous. The CDR3 totals 15 residues. V was clipped by 4 bases and J by 4 bases, with 17 bases between them. Germline V gene sequence: CDR1 SGHRS, CDR2 YFSETQ. CDR3 loop: CASSLDAARIYGYTF. The DNA for the CDR3 is TGCGCCAGCAGCCTTGATGCTGCCAGGATCTATGGCTACACCTTC.

V usage is TRBV10-3 and J usage is TRBJ2-7; no clear D. The CDR3 has 13 amino acids. The V gene lost 3 bases and the J gene lost 2 bases, with 8 bases spanning the gap. In germline, CDR1 is ENHRY, CDR2 SYGVKD. CDR3 in DNA: TGTGCCATCAGTGATAGGGATCCCTACGAGCAGTACTTC. Translated: CAISDRDPYEQYF.

The chain carries TRBV19 and TRBJ1-5, with a possible D match to TRBD1 (5 bases). The germline V gene has CDR1 LNHDA and CDR2 SQIVND (reference sequence). The CDR3 contains 15 residues. Trimming stripped 8 bases from V and 4 bases from J, with 18 bases between. CDR3 sequence (DNA): TGTGCCAGTCGGGATAGGGGTATTAGGAATCAGCCCCAGCATTTT. Amino acid sequence: CASRDRGIRNQPQHF.

J is TRBJ2-2 and V is TRBV7-2; D is perhaps TRBD1 or TRBD2 (6 bases each). Trimming took off 2 bases at V and 5 bases at J, with 18 bases between the two ends. Per germline, CDR1 SGHTA and CDR2 FQGNSA. CDR3 length equals 17 residues. This CDR3 is CASSLLLGGGRTGELFF. The DNA of the CDR3 is TGTGCCAGCAGCTTACTCCTCGGGGGCGGTCGGACCGGGGAGCTGTTTTTT.

The chain couples TRBV28 to TRBJ1-5; no definite D call. The germline CDR1 and CDR2 sequences are MDHEN and SYDVKM. Deletions cut 5 bases from V and 3 bases from J, with 8 bases between. This CDR3 comprises 13 residues. The CDR3 is CASSRGINQPQHF. The DNA of the CDR3 is TGTGCCAGCAGTAGAGGGATCAATCAGCCCCAGCATTTT.

This clone has a single count. The chain couples TRBV5-1 to TRBJ2-7; 9 positions agree with TRBD2. The trim removed 0 bases at V and 6 bases at J, leaving 10 bases unmatched. This CDR3 contains 16 residues. Germline lookup yields CDR1 SGHRS and CDR2 YFSETQ. CDR3 sequence (DNA): TGCGCCAGCAGCTTGGGGGGTGCGGGAGGGTTTGGCGAGCAGTACTTC. This codes for CASSLGGAGGFGEQYF.

Of note for this clone: Other nucleotide sequences in the sample specify the same CDR3. CDR3 in DNA: TGTGCCAGCAGTGAAAACACATCCTACGAGCAGTACTTC. It specifies CASSENTSYEQYF. The chain recombines TRBV2 with TRBJ2-7; D uncertain. The germline CDR1 and CDR2 sequences are SNHLY and FYNNEI. This CDR3 has 13 residues. V was cut by 2 bases and J by 1 base, with 6 bases left in between.

This clone was seen only a few times. The rearrangement uses TRBV2 and TRBJ1-3; no definite D call. Germline V gene data show CDR1 as SNHLY and CDR2 as FYNNEI. V lost 7 bases, J lost 4 bases, and 17 bases lay in between. The CDR3 spans 15 residues. The DNA for the CDR3 is TGTGCCAGCATAATGTCCCCGTCAACGGGAAACACCATATATTTT. It yields the protein CASIMSPSTGNTIYF. Together with reference TRBV2 and TRBJ1-3, the CDR3 gives the full variable domain: EPEVTQTPSHQVTQMGQEVILRCVPISNHLYFYWYRQILGQKVEFLVSFYNNEISEKSEIFDDQFSVERPDGSNFTLKIRSTKLEDSAMYFCASIMSPSTGNTIYFGEGSWLTVV.

Only a few counts were recorded for this clone. The chain links TRBV6-5 to TRBJ2-1; TRBD2 matches 9 bases. J was trimmed by 10 bases and V by 4 bases; bases with no gene match: 8. Germline V gene lookup returns CDR1 MNHEY and CDR2 SVGAGI. The CDR3 has 14 residues. The CDR3 DNA sequence: TGTGCCAGCAGTTCTACCGGGACTAGCCTGGAGCAGTTCTTC. Translation gives CASSSTGTSLEQFF.

The chain joins TRBV5-1 to TRBJ2-7, with 13 nucleotides matching TRBD2. The CDR3 spans 15 residues. Germline CDR1 SGHRS, CDR2 YFSETQ. V gave up 6 bases and J gave up 4 bases; unmatched junction bases: 7. The CDR3 reads CASNPGLAGLYEQYF. In DNA form, the CDR3 reads TGCGCCAGCAATCCGGGACTAGCGGGACTTTACGAGCAGTACTTC.

The rearrangement links TRBV27 to TRBJ2-7; D is possibly TRBD2 (6 bases). Germline lookup yields CDR1 MNHEY and CDR2 SMNVEV (reference sequence). The CDR3 has 14 amino acids. V lost 2 bases and J 2 bases, leaving 10 bases between the germline ends. CDR3 amino acids: CASSLGQRAYEQYF. The CDR3 DNA is TGTGCCAGCAGTTTAGGGCAGCGGGCCTACGAGCAGTACTTC.

CDR3 sequence (DNA): TGTGCCATCAGTGGGGGAAATTACGAAAAACTGTTTTTT. It encodes CAISGGNYEKLFF. V is TRBV10-3 and J is TRBJ1-4; D remains unclear. Trimming removed 4 bases at V and 8 bases at J, with 11 bases between. Germline V gene data show CDR1 as ENHRY and CDR2 as SYGVKD. The CDR3 consists of 13 residues.